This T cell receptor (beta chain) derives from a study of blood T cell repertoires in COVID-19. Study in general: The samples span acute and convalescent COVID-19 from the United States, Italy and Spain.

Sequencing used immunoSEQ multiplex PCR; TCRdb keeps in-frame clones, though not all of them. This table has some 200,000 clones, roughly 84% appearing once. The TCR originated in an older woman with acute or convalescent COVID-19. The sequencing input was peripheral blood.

The CDR3 region has the DNA TGTGCCAGCAGTGAATTTGGGGGGTATAGCACAGATACGCAGTATTTT. Encoded protein: CASSEFGGYSTDTQYF. The chain is built from TRBV6-1 and TRBJ2-3; D perhaps matches TRBD2 (6 bases). The V and J ends lost 2 bases and 0 bases respectively, with 12 bases between them. This CDR3 contains 16 residues. The germline gives CDR1 MNHNS, CDR2 SASEGT.